One and the same sample provided the 30 T cell receptor beta chains below, sequenced in a study of blood T cell repertoires in COVID-19. Profiling relied on immunoSEQ multiplex PCR, and the TCRdb table lists in-frame clones only, not all of them. The profile shows more than 120,000 clones, roughly 80% of them singletons. The sequenced sample was peripheral blood. The receptors derive from a human donor in a cohort sampled during active COVID-19.

This clone has just a few counts. The rearrangement uses TRBV7-9 and TRBJ2-5, with 7 bases identical to TRBD1. The V segment lost 6 bases and the J segment 1 base; nucleotides outside the gene matches: 11. The CDR3 sequence is 16 residues long. CDR1 is SEHNR and CDR2 is FQNEAQ in the germline V gene (reference sequence). CDR3 loop: CASSPLGGQSQETQYF. CDR3 nucleotides: TGTGCCAGCAGTCCCCTTGGGGGACAGAGCCAAGAGACCCAGTACTTC.

The chain couples TRBV2 to TRBJ2-5, with 9 bases fitting TRBD1. After removal of 7 bases from V and 0 bases from J, the junction contained 0 bases not matched to a gene. The germline V gene encodes CDR1 SNHLY and CDR2 FYNNEI. CDR3 length: 13 amino acids. CDR3 amino acids: CASNRGHQETQYF. CDR3 nucleotide sequence: TGTGCCAGCAACAGGGGGCACCAAGAGACCCAGTACTTC. The complete variable domain, with remaining parts taken from reference TRBV2 and TRBJ2-5, reads EPEVTQTPSHQVTQMGQEVILRCVPISNHLYFYWYRQILGQKVEFLVSFYNNEISEKSEIFDDQFSVERPDGSNFTLKIRSTKLEDSAMYFCASNRGHQETQYFGPGTRLLVL.

This chain links TRBV5-4 with TRBJ1-6; no clear D. There are 14 residues in the CDR3. The ends were cut back, 0 bases at V and 8 bases at J, with 9 bases in the middle. In germline, CDR1 is SGHNT, CDR2 YYREEE (reference sequence). The CDR3 DNA follows: TGTGCCAGCAGCTTGGATCGAGATCATTCACCCCTCCACTTT. It yields the protein CASSLDRDHSPLHF.

This rearrangement joins TRBV30 to TRBJ1-2, with D perhaps matching TRBD1 (6 bases). Germline V CDR1 and CDR2: GTSNPN, SVGIG (reference sequence). The CDR3 has 13 residues. V was shortened by 7 bases and J by 0 bases, with 12 bases between the two germline ends. CDR3 bases: TGTGCCTTGAAAACAGGGACTAACTATGGCTACACCTTC. As protein: CALKTGTNYGYTF.

This sequence joins TRBV2 and TRBJ2-1, with 8 nucleotides matching TRBD1. Germline loops: CDR1 SNHLY, CDR2 FYNNEI. The length of the CDR3 is 16 residues. The trim removed 3 bases at V and 4 bases at J, leaving 8 bases unmatched. CDR3 sequence (DNA): TGTGCCAGCAGTGATCCAGACAGGGGCGGGTACAATGAGCAGTTCTTC. This encodes CASSDPDRGGYNEQFF. Combining the CDR3 with reference TRBV2 and TRBJ2-1 gives the whole variable domain EPEVTQTPSHQVTQMGQEVILRCVPISNHLYFYWYRQILGQKVEFLVSFYNNEISEKSEIFDDQFSVERPDGSNFTLKIRSTKLEDSAMYFCASSDPDRGGYNEQFFGPGTRLTVL.

This chain uses TRBV13 with TRBJ2-7, with 7 bases lining up with TRBD1. Trimming cost V 5 bases and J 0 bases; bases outside gene matches: 7. This CDR3 is 15 amino acids long. Germline CDR1 is PRHDT and CDR2 is FYEKMQ (reference sequence). The CDR3 coding sequence is TGTGCCAGCAGCCCTGGAGCAGGGGGCTCCTACGAGCAGTACTTC. This gives the protein CASSPGAGGSYEQYF.

The CDR3, as DNA: TGTGCCTGGAGTGCCTGGAGCTCTGGAAACACCATATATTTT. The encoded protein is CAWSAWSSGNTIYF. This chain uses TRBV30 with TRBJ1-3, with D hard to call. Trimming took off 1 base at V and 0 bases at J, with 7 bases between the two ends. The CDR3 consists of 14 residues. The germline gives CDR1 GTSNPN, CDR2 SVGIG (reference sequence). Combining the CDR3 with reference TRBV30 and TRBJ1-3 gives the whole variable domain SQTIHQWPATLVQPVGSPLSLECTVEGTSNPNLYWYRQAAGRGLQLLFYSVGIGQISSEVPQNLSASRPQDRQFILSSKKLLLSDSGFYLCAWSAWSSGNTIYFGEGSWLTVV.

There are a few counts of this clone. This chain connects TRBV6-5 to TRBJ1-2; 8 bases are a match to TRBD1. In germline, CDR1 is MNHEY, CDR2 SVGAGI. The CDR3 consists of 13 residues. V lost 7 bases, J lost 7 bases, and 8 bases stayed unmatched. DNA for the CDR3: TGTGCCAGCACCCTCGCACAGGGGGGTGGCTACACCTTC. This encodes CASTLAQGGGYTF.

The rearrangement joins TRBV4-1 to TRBJ2-7, with a tentative D call TRBD1 (6 bases). V was trimmed by 1 base and J by 10 bases, leaving 17 bases between them. CDR3 size: 14 residues. Germline CDR1 is MGHRA and CDR2 is YSYEKL. CDR3 DNA: TGCGCCAGCAGCCAAGCCGGGGACAAGGAAGGACAGTACTTC. Translated: CASSQAGDKEGQYF.

This clone was observed once. The J gene is TRBJ1-2, the V gene TRBV7-2, with 9 nucleotides matching TRBD1. The CDR3 extends over 16 amino acids. Losses at the gene ends were 2 bases for V and 4 bases for J; bases not matched to a gene: 8. Germline CDR1 SGHTA, CDR2 FQGNSA. The CDR3 is CASSLMLQGASYGYTF. The CDR3 DNA is TGTGCCAGCAGCTTAATGCTACAGGGGGCCTCCTATGGCTACACCTTC.

The chain couples TRBV19 to TRBJ1-6; TRBD1 aligns across 7 bases. The germline V gene encodes CDR1 LNHDA and CDR2 SQIVND (reference sequence). V dropped 5 bases and J dropped 13; count of bases not matched to a gene: 17. The CDR3 length is 16 residues. The CDR3 here is CASSVQGPQRRSPLHF. CDR3 bases: TGTGCCAGTAGTGTACAGGGGCCGCAGAGGAGGAGTCCCCTCCACTTT. Using reference TRBV19 and TRBJ1-6 for the parts outside the CDR3, the full variable domain is DGGITQSPKYLFRKEGQNVTLSCEQNLNHDAMYWYRQDPGQGLRLIYYSQIVNDFQKGDIAEGYSVSREKKESFPLTVTSAQKNPTAFYLCASSVQGPQRRSPLHFGNGTRLTVT.

J is TRBJ1-5 and V is TRBV3-1 (or the pseudogene TRBV3-2); D uncertain. The CDR3 covers 14 residues. Trimming took off 0 bases at V and 4 bases at J, with 7 bases between the two ends. The V gene's germline CDR1 is LGHDT and CDR2 YNNKEL (reference sequence). The CDR3 DNA reads TGTGCCAGCAGCCAAGACCTAATAAATCAGCCCCAGCATTTT. Protein product: CASSQDLINQPQHF.

This chain links TRBV5-4 with TRBJ2-1; TRBD2 matches at 8 bases. The CDR3 has 15 amino acids. Germline V CDR1 and CDR2: SGHNT, YYREEE (reference sequence). J gave up 7 bases and V 0 bases, and 6 bases lay outside the gene matches. The CDR3 sequence: CASSLAGGPGNEQFF. In nucleotides, the CDR3 is TGTGCCAGCAGCTTGGCGGGGGGGCCTGGGAATGAGCAGTTCTTC.

The chain is built from TRBV2 and TRBJ1-1; tentative D call: TRBD1 (5 bases). This CDR3 is built from 16 residues. The V end lost 1 base, the J end lost 3 bases, and 15 bases lay between the germline ends. CDR1 is SNHLY and CDR2 is FYNNEI in the germline V gene. Here the CDR3 DNA reads TGTGCCAGCAGTGAAGTACAGGTGTCTAAAGACACTGAAGCTTTCTTT. Encoded protein: CASSEVQVSKDTEAFF.

The chain is built from TRBV7-3 and TRBJ2-7, with 8 bases aligning to TRBD2. V lost 5 bases and J lost 5; bases outside the gene matches: 5. Looked up from germline, CDR1 is SGHTA and CDR2 is FQGTGA. The CDR3 extends over 13 amino acids. CDR3 protein: CASSMGLGDEQYV. DNA of the CDR3: TGTGCCAGCAGCATGGGACTAGGGGACGAGCAGTACGTC.

The chain is built from TRBV10-3 and TRBJ2-6; 12 bases align to TRBD1. The CDR3 length is 16 residues. Germline V gene lookup returns CDR1 ENHRY and CDR2 SYGVKD. Trimming at V came to 6 bases and at J to 4 bases, leaving 4 bases not matched to a gene. The CDR3 nucleotides are TGTGCCATCAGAAGGGACAGGGGGCAAGGGGCCAACGTCCTGACTTTC. Its translation is CAIRRDRGQGANVLTF.

This chain connects TRBV10-2 to TRBJ2-7; D unclear. The CDR3 is made up of 16 amino acids. Trimming shortened V by 0 bases and J by 3 bases, and 15 bases separated the two germline ends. The germline V gene encodes CDR1 WSHSY and CDR2 SAAADI. The CDR3 DNA reads TGCGCCAGCAGTGAGTCAAGACTCACGGCCGGCTACGAGCAGTACGTC. Translating gives CASSESRLTAGYEQYV.

The chain uses TRBV4-1 and TRBJ2-7; a possible D gene is TRBD1 (6 bases). CDR3 size: 20 residues. Germline V gene lookup returns CDR1 MGHRA and CDR2 YSYEKL. V was pared by 6 bases and J by 0 bases, with 30 bases between. The CDR3 protein is CASSQRGRDTVMGNSYEQYF. In nucleotides, the CDR3 is TGCGCCAGCAGTCAACGGGGCCGGGACACGGTAATGGGCAACTCCTACGAGCAGTACTTC.

J is TRBJ1-2 and V is TRBV6-5; 7 nucleotides agree with TRBD1. V lost 8 bases to trimming and J lost 7 bases; unmatched junction nucleotides: 13. The V gene's germline CDR1 is MNHEY and CDR2 SVGAGI. This CDR3 is 14 amino acids long. The CDR3 loop is CASRSFEGASGYTF. CDR3 coding DNA: TGTGCCAGCCGAAGTTTCGAGGGGGCGTCTGGCTACACCTTC.

The V and J genes are TRBV25-1 and TRBJ2-5, with 7 bases that match TRBD2. Germline V gives CDR1 MGHDK, CDR2 SYGVNS. The J segment lost 5 bases and the V segment lost 0 bases, leaving 6 bases of the junction unmatched. The CDR3 is 15 amino acids. For the CDR3, the DNA is TGTGCCAGCAGTGAATATGGGGGGGATGGGGAGACCCAGTACTTC. Amino acid sequence: CASSEYGGDGETQYF.

The sample holds a few counts of this clone. This rearrangement joins TRBV29-1 to TRBJ1-1; a possible D gene is TRBD1 (6 bases). CDR3 size: 13 residues. Trimming took off 7 bases at V and 5 bases at J, with 17 bases between the two ends. From germline, CDR1 is SQVTM and CDR2 ANQGSEA. The CDR3 region is CSARQAPGTEAFF. DNA for the CDR3: TGCAGCGCTAGACAGGCCCCGGGGACTGAAGCTTTCTTT. Complete variable domain (other parts from reference TRBV29-1 and TRBJ1-1): SAVISQKPSRDICQRGTSLTIQCQVDSQVTMMFWYRQQPGQSLTLIATANQGSEATYESGFVIDKFPISRPNLTFSTLTVSNMSPEDSSIYLCSARQAPGTEAFFGQGTRLTVV.

V and J are TRBV7-8 and TRBJ1-2; no reliable D call. In germline, CDR1 is SGHVS, CDR2 FQNEAQ. This CDR3 spans 15 amino acids. Deletions cut 2 bases from V and 0 bases from J, with 10 bases between. CDR3 DNA sequence: TGTGCCAGCAGCTTAAGCACGTATACTAACTATGGCTACACCTTC. This codes for CASSLSTYTNYGYTF.

The chain employs TRBV7-3 and TRBJ2-2; a possible D gene is TRBD2 (5 bases). V was clipped by 1 base and J by 5 bases, with 5 bases between them. The CDR3 has 13 amino acids. Per the germline V gene, CDR1 is SGHTA and CDR2 is FQGTGA. CDR3 DNA sequence: TGTGCCAGCAGCTTAAGCGGGACCGGGGAGCTGTTTTTT. Translated, it gives CASSLSGTGELFF.

This chain links TRBV18 with TRBJ2-1; TRBD1 agrees at 9 bases. This CDR3 is 14 amino acids long. Per germline, CDR1 KGHSH and CDR2 LQKENI. V trimming: 4 bases; J trimming: 9 bases; junction bases outside the gene matches: 7. The CDR3 sequence: CASSQDRGEGEQFF. CDR3 coding DNA: TGTGCCAGCTCACAGGACAGGGGCGAAGGTGAGCAGTTCTTC. The variable domain in full, completed from reference TRBV18 and TRBJ2-1, reads NAGVMQNPRHLVRRRGQEARLRCSPMKGHSHVYWYRQLPEEGLKFMVYLQKENIIDESGMPKERFSAEFPKEGPSILRIQQVVRGDSAAYFCASSQDRGEGEQFFGPGTRLTVL.

V and J are TRBV5-1 and TRBJ2-4, with a tentative D call TRBD2 (6 bases). Per the germline V gene, CDR1 is SGHRS and CDR2 is YFSETQ. CDR3 length: 14 residues. Trimming left V 7 bases short and J 5 bases short, with 16 bases between. CDR3 sequence (DNA): TGCGCCAGCGGTGTAGCGGACGGGGAAAACATTCAGTACTTC. Translation gives CASGVADGENIQYF.

V gene TRBV5-1 combines with J gene TRBJ1-1, with D maybe TRBD1 (6 bases). Germline assignment: CDR1 SGHRS and CDR2 YFSETQ. Trimming removed 0 bases from V and 1 base from J, with 19 bases in between. The CDR3 runs to 18 residues. The CDR3 spells CASSLDFWTETPNTEAFF. The DNA for the CDR3 is TGCGCCAGCAGCTTGGACTTCTGGACAGAGACTCCGAACACTGAAGCTTTCTTT.

The CDR3 loop is CASSGPGQVGEKLFF. The CDR3 DNA sequence: TGTGCCAGCAGCGGACCGGGACAGGTTGGTGAAAAACTGTTTTTT. J is TRBJ1-4 and V is TRBV9; 8 bases match TRBD1. CDR1 and CDR2 (germline): SGDLS, YYNGEE. V was clipped by 3 bases and J by 7 bases; unmatched bases: 8. The CDR3 runs to 15 residues.

The V call is TRBV10-1, the J call TRBJ1-1, with 9 bases identical to TRBD1. With 5 bases clipped from V and 3 bases from J, the junction kept 7 bases outside the gene matches. There are 15 residues in the CDR3. Germline assignment: CDR1 WNHNN and CDR2 SYGVQD (reference sequence). DNA of the CDR3: TGCGCCAGCAGTACCCGCCGGACAGGGGACACTGAAGCTTTCTTT. It codes for CASSTRRTGDTEAFF.

Worth noting for this clone: Different DNA sequences within this sample yield the same CDR3. The rearrangement uses TRBV28 and TRBJ1-5; 8 bases are shared with TRBD1. Trimming cost V 2 bases and J 2 bases; bases outside gene matches: 2. The CDR3 runs 15 residues. Germline V gene data show CDR1 as MDHEN and CDR2 as SYDVKM. For the CDR3, the DNA is TGTGCCAGCAGTTTACCGGGACAGGGCAATCAGCCCCAGCATTTT. Protein: CASSLPGQGNQPQHF.

The J gene is TRBJ2-5, the V gene TRBV7-9, with 7 bases matching TRBD1. Germline trimming cut 5 bases from V and 2 bases from J; bases unmatched to any gene: 2. The CDR3 extends over 13 amino acids. Germline CDR1 and CDR2: SEHNR and FQNEAQ (reference sequence). CDR3 residues: CASSPDRQETQYF. The CDR3 DNA follows: TGTGCCAGCAGCCCGGACAGGCAAGAGACCCAGTACTTC.